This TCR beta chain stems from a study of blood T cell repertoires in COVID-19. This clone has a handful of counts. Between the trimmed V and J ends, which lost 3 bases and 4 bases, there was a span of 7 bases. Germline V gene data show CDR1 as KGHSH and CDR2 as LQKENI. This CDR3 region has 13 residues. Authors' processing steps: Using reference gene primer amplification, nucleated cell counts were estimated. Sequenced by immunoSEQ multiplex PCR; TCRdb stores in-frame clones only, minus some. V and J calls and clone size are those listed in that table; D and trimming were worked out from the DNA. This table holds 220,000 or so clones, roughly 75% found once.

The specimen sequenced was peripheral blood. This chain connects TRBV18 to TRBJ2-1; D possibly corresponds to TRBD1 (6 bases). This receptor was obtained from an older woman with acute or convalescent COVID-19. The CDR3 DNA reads TGTGCCAGCTCACCGGACAGTTACAATGAGCAGTTCTTC. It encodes CASSPDSYNEQFF.